This TCR beta chain comes out of a study of cytomegalovirus exposure and HLA in healthy donors. Whole-study findings and limits: Productive status was seen about 90% or about 30% of the time for most TCR beta V segments in an earlier analysis.

A note on this clone: Antigen: not known.

Though nominally healthy at sampling, donors likely had unrecorded immune exposures. PCR amplification relied on 60 Vbeta primers (plus 13 Jbeta primers). Profiled with immunoSEQ multiplex PCR; TCRdb holds only in-frame clones, not every one. The table lists around 140,000 clones, about 75% of them singletons, with around 7% in the top ten. Trimming removed 8 bases at V and 6 bases at J, with 17 bases between. This CDR3 contains 13 residues. Per germline, CDR1 SNHLY and CDR2 FYNNEI. Sequences were obtained from PBMCs. The genes are TRBV2 and TRBJ2-7; the D gene is possibly TRBD2 (6 bases). This receptor was taken from a man in his thirties or forties in good health and CMV-seronegative. The CDR3 region has the DNA TGTGCCAGCGGAGGGAGGTCCTTAACCGAGCAGTACTTC. Its protein product is CASGGRSLTEQYF.